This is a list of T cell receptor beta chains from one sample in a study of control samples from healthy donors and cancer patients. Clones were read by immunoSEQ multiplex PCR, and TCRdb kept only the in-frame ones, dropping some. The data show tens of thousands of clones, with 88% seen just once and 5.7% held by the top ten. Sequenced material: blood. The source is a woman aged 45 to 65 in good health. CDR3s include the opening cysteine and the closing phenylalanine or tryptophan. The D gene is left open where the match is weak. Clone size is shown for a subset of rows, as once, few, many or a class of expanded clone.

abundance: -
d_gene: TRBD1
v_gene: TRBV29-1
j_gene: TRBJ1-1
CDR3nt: TGCAGCGCAACGGGACAGGGGTTTGACACTGAAGCTTTCTTT
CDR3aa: CSATGQGFDTEAFF

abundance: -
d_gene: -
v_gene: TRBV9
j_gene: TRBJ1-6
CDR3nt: TGTGCCAGCAGCGTAGACCCGGGTTCACCCCTCCACTTT
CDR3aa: CASSVDPGSPLHF

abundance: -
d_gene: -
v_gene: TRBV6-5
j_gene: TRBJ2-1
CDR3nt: TGTGCCAGCAGCCTAATTGCCGGGGAAAACAATGAGCAGTTCTTC
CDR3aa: CASSLIAGENNEQFF

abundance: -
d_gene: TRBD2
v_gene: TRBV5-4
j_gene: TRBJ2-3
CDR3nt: TGTGCCAGCAGCCGAAGACTAGCGGGAATCAAGGATACGCAGTATTTT
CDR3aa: CASSRRLAGIKDTQYF

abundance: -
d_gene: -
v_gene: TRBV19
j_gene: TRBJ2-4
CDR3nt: TGTGCCAGTAGTCAGACTAGGGGGGCCGCGGACATTCAGTACTTC
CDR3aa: CASSQTRGAADIQYF

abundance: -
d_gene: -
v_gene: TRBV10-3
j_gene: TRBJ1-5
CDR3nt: TGTGCCATCAGTGAGTCACGTTCGGATCAGCCCCAGCATTTT
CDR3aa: CAISESRSDQPQHF

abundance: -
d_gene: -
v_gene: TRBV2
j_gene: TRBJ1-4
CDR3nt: TGTGCCAGCAGTTTTCCCGGGAGCAATAATGAAAAACTGTTTTTT
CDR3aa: CASSFPGSNNEKLFF

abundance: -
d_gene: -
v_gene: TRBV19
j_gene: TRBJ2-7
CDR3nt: TGTGCCAGTAGTTTGGATGGGGCGTTTGGGTACGAGCAGTACTTC
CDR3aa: CASSLDGAFGYEQYF

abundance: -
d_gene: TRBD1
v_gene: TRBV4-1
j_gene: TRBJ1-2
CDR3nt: TGCGCCAGCAGCCAAGAGTCCGGGACAGCTTATGGCTACACCTTC
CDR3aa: CASSQESGTAYGYTF

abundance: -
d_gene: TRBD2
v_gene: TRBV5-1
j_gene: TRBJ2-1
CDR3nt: TGCGCCAGCAGCTTGGGTAGCGGGGCCTACAATGAGCAGTTCTTC
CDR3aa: CASSLGSGAYNEQFF

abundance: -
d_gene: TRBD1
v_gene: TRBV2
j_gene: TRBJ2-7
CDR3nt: TGTGCCAGCACAGGGGGCAGGGAGCAGTACTTC
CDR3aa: CASTGGREQYF

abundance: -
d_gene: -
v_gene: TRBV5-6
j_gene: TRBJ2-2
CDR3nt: TGTGCCAGCAGCTTGGCGAGGCGAACAAACACCGGGGAGCTGTTTTTT
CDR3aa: CASSLARRTNTGELFF

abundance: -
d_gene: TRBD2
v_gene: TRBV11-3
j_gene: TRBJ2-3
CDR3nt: TGTGCCAGCAGCCCGGGACTAGCTCTGACAGATACGCAGTATTTT
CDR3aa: CASSPGLALTDTQYF

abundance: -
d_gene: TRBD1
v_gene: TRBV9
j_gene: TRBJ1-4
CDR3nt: TGTGCCAGCAGCGTAGGGACAGGGGGCCCGCTCCGCAATGAAAAACTGTTTTTT
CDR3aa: CASSVGTGGPLRNEKLFF

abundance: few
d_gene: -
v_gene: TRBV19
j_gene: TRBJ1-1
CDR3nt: TGTGCCAGTGCAGGCGGACCCATGAACACTGAAGCTTTCTTT
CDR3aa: CASAGGPMNTEAFF

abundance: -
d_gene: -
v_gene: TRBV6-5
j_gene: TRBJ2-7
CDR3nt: TGTGCCAGCAGGAAGGGGACATCCTCCTACGAGCAGTACTTC
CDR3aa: CASRKGTSSYEQYF